This T cell receptor beta chain appears in the sequencing data of a study of blood T cell repertoires in COVID-19. Across the whole study: The samples span acute and convalescent COVID-19 from the United States, Italy and Spain. PBMCs, B-cell-depleted T cells, or T cells provided the cDNA or gDNA that made up the material.

Authors' analysis steps: Amplified reference gene primers provided the basis for estimating nucleated cell counts. The method was immunoSEQ multiplex PCR; TCRdb's version includes in-frame clones alone and lacks a portion of them. The D gene and trimming were derived from the DNA, and the V and J assignments and clone size from that table. Here the sample spans 300,000 to 450,000 clones, roughly 85% being singletons. Germline-derived CDR1 and CDR2 are SGHRS and YFSETQ. V was clipped by 3 bases and J by 0 bases, with 21 bases between them. This CDR3 region has 18 residues. The TCR sequence derives from a woman younger than 35 with acute or convalescent COVID-19. This chain connects TRBV5-1 to TRBJ1-1; weak D call: TRBD1 (5 bases). Sequenced input: peripheral blood. CDR3 nucleotides: TGCGCCAGCAGCTCAAGCCAGGGTATCGTGAGGATGAACACTGAAGCTTTCTTT. The encoded protein is CASSSSQGIVRMNTEAFF. Together with reference TRBV5-1 and TRBJ1-1, the CDR3 gives the full variable domain: KAGVTQTPRYLIKTRGQQVTLSCSPISGHRSVSWYQQTPGQGLQFLFEYFSETQRNKGNFPGRFSGRQFSNSRSEMNVSTLELGDSALYLCASSSSQGIVRMNTEAFFGQGTRLTVV.